Below, one T cell receptor (beta chain) is given with its context. V shed 2 bases, J shed 4 bases, and the junction held 6 bases outside the gene matches. The germline gives CDR1 SGHNT, CDR2 YYREEE (reference sequence). This CDR3 comprises 15 residues. Original analysis: Reference gene primer amplification gave nucleated cell count estimates. Sequencing used immunoSEQ multiplex PCR; TCRdb keeps in-frame clones, though not all of them. The V and J calls and clone size were taken over from that table, and D and trimming were inferred from the DNA. The data hold 250,000 to 300,000 clones, with around 89% observed a single time. This record comes from a study of blood T cell repertoires in COVID-19. Study information: Spain, Italy and the United States supplied samples that represented acute and convalescent COVID-19. Sources were T cells, B-cell-depleted T cells, or PBMCs; the material itself was cDNA or gDNA.

This chain connects TRBV5-4 to TRBJ2-3, with 8 bases lining up with TRBD2. This receptor was taken from a woman aged 40 to 55 with acute or convalescent COVID-19. The source material was peripheral blood. CDR3 nucleotides: TGTGCCAGCAGCTTCCGGGGGGGCATCCCAGATACGCAGTATTTT. It yields the protein CASSFRGGIPDTQYF.